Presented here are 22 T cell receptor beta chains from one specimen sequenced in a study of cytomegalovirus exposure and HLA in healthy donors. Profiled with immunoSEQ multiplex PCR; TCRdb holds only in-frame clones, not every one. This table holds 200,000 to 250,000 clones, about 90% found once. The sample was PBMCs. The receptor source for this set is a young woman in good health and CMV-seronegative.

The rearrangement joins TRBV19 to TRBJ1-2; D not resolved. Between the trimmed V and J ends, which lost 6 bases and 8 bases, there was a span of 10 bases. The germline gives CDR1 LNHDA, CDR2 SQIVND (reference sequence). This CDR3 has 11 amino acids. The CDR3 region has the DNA TGTGCCAGTAGCAGGACGGGAGGCTACACCTTC. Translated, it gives CASSRTGGYTF.

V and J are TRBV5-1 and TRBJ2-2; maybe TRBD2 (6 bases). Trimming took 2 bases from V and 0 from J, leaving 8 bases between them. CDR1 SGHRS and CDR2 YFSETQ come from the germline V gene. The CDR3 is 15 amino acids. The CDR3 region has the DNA TGCGCCAGCAGCTTAATAGCGGCGAACACCGGGGAGCTGTTTTTT. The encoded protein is CASSLIAANTGELFF.

The chain's CDR3 is CASRLVSGGKYYEQYF. The CDR3 nucleotides are TGTGCAAGTCGCTTAGTGTCCGGGGGAAAGTACTACGAGCAGTACTTC. The chain uses TRBV12-2 and TRBJ2-7; the table calls TRBD2, which could not be checked here. TRBV12-2 is assigned pseudogene status. The CDR3 covers 16 residues.

CDR3 DNA: TGCGCCAGCAGCCAAGTAAATACAGGGGGTAGTGAAGCTTTCTTT. It translates to CASSQVNTGGSEAFF. The chain links TRBV4-1 to TRBJ1-1; TRBD1 matches at 8 bases. V was pared by 1 base and J by 7 bases, with 8 bases of the junction left unmatched. Germline CDR1 MGHRA, CDR2 YSYEKL. This CDR3 spans 15 amino acids.

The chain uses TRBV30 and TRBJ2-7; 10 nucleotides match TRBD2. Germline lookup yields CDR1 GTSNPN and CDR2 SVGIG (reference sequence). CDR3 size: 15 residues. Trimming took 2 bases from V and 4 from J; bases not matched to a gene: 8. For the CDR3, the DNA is TGTGCCTGGAGTCTTAATAGCGGGAGGCGGTACGAGCAGTACTTC. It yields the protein CAWSLNSGRRYEQYF.

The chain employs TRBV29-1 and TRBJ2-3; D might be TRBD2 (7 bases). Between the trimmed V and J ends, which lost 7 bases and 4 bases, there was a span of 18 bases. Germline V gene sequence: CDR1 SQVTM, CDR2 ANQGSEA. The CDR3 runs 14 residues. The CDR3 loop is CSGTRLAGADTQYF. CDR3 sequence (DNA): TGCAGCGGTACGAGACTAGCAGGGGCAGATACGCAGTATTTT.

CDR3 nucleotide sequence: TGTGCCAGTAGTATTGAAGGTGGCAGGGGATTGTATGGCTACACCTTC. This translates into CASSIEGGRGLYGYTF. The chain links TRBV19 to TRBJ1-2, with D possibly TRBD1 on 6 matching bases. Between the trimmed V and J ends, which lost 3 bases and 5 bases, there was a span of 19 bases. The CDR3 has 16 residues. Germline V gives CDR1 LNHDA, CDR2 SQIVND (reference sequence).

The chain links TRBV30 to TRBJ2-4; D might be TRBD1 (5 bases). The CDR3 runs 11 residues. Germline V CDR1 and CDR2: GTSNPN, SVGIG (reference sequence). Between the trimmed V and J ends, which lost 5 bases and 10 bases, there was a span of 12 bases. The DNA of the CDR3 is TGTGCCTGGGGGGCAGGGAATATTCAGTACTTC. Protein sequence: CAWGAGNIQYF.

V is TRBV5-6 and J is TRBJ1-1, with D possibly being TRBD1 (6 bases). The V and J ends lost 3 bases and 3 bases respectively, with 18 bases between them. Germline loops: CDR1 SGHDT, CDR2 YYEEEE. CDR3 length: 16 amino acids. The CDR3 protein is CASSSQGSGSDTEAFF. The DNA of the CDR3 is TGTGCCAGCAGCTCACAGGGTTCGGGGTCGGACACTGAAGCTTTCTTT. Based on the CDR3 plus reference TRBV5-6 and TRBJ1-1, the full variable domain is DAGVTQSPTHLIKTRGQQVTLRCSPKSGHDTVSWYQQALGQGPQFIFQYYEEEERQRGNFPDRFSGHQFPNYSSELNVNALLLGDSALYLCASSSQGSGSDTEAFFGQGTRLTVV.

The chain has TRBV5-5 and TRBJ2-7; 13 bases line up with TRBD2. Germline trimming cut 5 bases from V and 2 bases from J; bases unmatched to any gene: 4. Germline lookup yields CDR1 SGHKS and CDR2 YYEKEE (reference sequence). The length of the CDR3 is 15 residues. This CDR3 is CASRGGLAGAYEQYF. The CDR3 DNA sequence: TGTGCCAGCAGGGGCGGACTAGCGGGAGCCTACGAGCAGTACTTC.

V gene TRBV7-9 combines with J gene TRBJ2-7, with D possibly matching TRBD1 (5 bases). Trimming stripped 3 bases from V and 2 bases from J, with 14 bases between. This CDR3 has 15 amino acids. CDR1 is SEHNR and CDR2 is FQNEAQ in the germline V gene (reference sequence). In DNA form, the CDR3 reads TGTGCCAGCAGCTTCCTTTCAGGGAACGCCTACGAGCAGTACTTC. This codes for CASSFLSGNAYEQYF.

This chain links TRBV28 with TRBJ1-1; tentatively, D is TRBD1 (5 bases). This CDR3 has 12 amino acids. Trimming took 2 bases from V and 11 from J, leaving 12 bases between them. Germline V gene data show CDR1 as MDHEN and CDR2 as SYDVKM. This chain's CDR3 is CASSLVQGRAFF. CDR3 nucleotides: TGTGCCAGCAGTTTAGTGCAGGGTCGGGCTTTCTTT. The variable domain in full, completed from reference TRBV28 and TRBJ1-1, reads DVKVTQSSRYLVKRTGEKVFLECVQDMDHENMFWYRQDPGLGLRLIYFSYDVKMKEKGDIPEGYSVSREKKERFSLILESASTNQTSMYLCASSLVQGRAFFGQGTRLTVV.

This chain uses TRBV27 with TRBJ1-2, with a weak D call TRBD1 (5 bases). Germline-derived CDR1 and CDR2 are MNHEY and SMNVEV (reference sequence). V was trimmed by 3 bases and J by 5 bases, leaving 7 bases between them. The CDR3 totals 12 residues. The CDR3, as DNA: TGTGCCAGCAGTTTCTCAGGGTATGGCTACACCTTC. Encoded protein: CASSFSGYGYTF.

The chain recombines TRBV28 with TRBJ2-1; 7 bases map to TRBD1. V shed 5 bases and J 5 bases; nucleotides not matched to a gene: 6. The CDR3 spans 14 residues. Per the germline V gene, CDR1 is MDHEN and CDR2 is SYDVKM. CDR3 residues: CASSLGTANNEQFF. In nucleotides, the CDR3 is TGTGCCAGCAGTCTGGGGACAGCCAACAATGAGCAGTTCTTC.

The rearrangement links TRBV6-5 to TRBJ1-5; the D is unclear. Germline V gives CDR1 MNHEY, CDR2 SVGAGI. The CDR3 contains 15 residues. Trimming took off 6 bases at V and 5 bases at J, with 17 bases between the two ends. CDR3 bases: TGTGCCAGCAGCCCGGGTAACGGTTTTTATCAGCCCCAGCATTTT. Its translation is CASSPGNGFYQPQHF.

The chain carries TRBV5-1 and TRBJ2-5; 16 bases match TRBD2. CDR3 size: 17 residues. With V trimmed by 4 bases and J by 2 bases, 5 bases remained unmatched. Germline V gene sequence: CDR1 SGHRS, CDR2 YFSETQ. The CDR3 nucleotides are TGCGCCAGCAGCACGGGACTAGCGGGAGGGAATCAAGAGACCCAGTACTTC. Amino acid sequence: CASSTGLAGGNQETQYF. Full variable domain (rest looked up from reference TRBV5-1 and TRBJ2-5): KAGVTQTPRYLIKTRGQQVTLSCSPISGHRSVSWYQQTPGQGLQFLFEYFSETQRNKGNFPGRFSGRQFSNSRSEMNVSTLELGDSALYLCASSTGLAGGNQETQYFGPGTRLLVL.

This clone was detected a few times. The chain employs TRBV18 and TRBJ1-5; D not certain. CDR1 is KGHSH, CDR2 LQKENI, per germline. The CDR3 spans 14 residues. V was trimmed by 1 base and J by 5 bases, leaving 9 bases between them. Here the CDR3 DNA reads TGTGCCAGCTCACCACTCTCCGGGGATCAGCCCCAGCATTTT. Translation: CASSPLSGDQPQHF.

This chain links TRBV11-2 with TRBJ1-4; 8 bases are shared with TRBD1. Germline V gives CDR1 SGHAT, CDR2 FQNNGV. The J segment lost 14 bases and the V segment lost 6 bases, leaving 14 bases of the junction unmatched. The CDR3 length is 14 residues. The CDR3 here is CASSGLGQGRALFF. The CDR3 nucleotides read TGTGCCAGCAGTGGTTTAGGACAGGGTAGAGCGCTGTTTTTT.

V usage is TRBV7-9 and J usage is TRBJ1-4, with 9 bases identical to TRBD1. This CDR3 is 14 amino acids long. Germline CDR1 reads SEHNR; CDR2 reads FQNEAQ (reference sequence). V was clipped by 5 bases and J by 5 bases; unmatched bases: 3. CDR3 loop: CASSGGQGNEKLFF. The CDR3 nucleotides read TGTGCCAGCAGCGGAGGACAGGGGAATGAAAAACTGTTTTTT. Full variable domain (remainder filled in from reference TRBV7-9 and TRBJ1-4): DTGVSQNPRHKITKRGQNVTFRCDPISEHNRLYWYRQTLGQGPEFLTYFQNEAQLEKSRLLSDRFSAERPKGSFSTLEIQRTEQGDSAMYLCASSGGQGNEKLFFGSGTQLSVL.

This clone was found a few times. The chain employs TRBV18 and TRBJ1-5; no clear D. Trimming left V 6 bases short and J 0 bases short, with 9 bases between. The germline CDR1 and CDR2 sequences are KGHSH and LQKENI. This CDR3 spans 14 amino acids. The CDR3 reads CASSLGYSNQPQHF. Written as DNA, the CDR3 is TGTGCCAGCTCCCTCGGGTATAGCAATCAGCCCCAGCATTTT.

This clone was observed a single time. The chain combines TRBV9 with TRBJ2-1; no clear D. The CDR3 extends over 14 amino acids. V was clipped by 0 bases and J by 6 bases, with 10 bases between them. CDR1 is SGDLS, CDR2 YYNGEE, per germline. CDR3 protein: CASSVGAPTNEQFF. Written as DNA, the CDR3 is TGTGCCAGCAGCGTAGGGGCCCCCACCAATGAGCAGTTCTTC.

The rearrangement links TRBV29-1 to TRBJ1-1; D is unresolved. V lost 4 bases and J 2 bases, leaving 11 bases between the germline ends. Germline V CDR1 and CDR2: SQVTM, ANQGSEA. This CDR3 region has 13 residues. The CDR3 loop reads CSVGREGNTEAFF. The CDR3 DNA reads TGCAGCGTTGGCCGGGAAGGAAACACTGAAGCTTTCTTT.